These T cell receptor beta chains were read from a single sample in a study of T cell responses to AZD1222 COVID-19 vaccine. Clones were read by immunoSEQ multiplex PCR, and TCRdb kept only the in-frame ones, dropping some. The repertoire includes around 120,000 clones, approximately 80% of them detected once, and about 25% sits in the top ten. This specimen was peripheral blood, taken 28 days after the second AZD1222 dose. Every receptor here comes from an adult who received the AZD1222 COVID-19 vaccine. The CDR3 runs from the conserved cysteine through the conserved F or W. The D gene is left open where the match is weak. Size tells how often a clone was seen (once, few, many) or the class of an expanded clone, and some rows leave it out.

D gene | clone size | J gene | V gene | CDR3 protein | CDR3 DNA
. | . | TRBJ1-3 | TRBV24-1 | CAALAHATGNTIYF | TGTGCCGCCTTAGCCCACGCGACTGGAAACACCATATATTTT
TRBD1 | . | TRBJ2-7 | TRBV7-9 | CASSRPSGTGDYEQYF | TGTGCCAGCAGCCGACCCTCCGGGACAGGGGACTACGAGCAGTACTTC
. | . | TRBJ1-2 | TRBV7-2 | CASSLSVGYTF | TGTGCCAGCAGCTTAAGCGTTGGCTACACCTTC
TRBD1 | . | TRBJ1-2 | TRBV28 | CASSGDRIRGYTF | TGTGCCAGCAGTGGGGACAGGATCAGAGGCTACACCTTC
. | . | TRBJ1-1 | TRBV7-3 | CASSLSHRVTEAFF | TGTGCCAGCAGCTTATCACACAGGGTGACTGAAGCTTTCTTT
. | . | TRBJ2-4 | TRBV28 | CATAGFKNIQYF | TGTGCTACTGCGGGCTTCAAAAACATTCAGTACTTC
. | . | TRBJ1-5 | TRBV15 | CATSRAGPSNQPQHF | TGTGCCACCAGCAGAGCCGGCCCTAGCAATCAGCCCCAGCATTTT
. | . | TRBJ2-2 | TRBV10-3 | CAIKEGLIEATGELFF | TGTGCCATCAAGGAAGGACTGATCGAGGCCACCGGGGAGCTGTTTTTT
TRBD1 | . | TRBJ2-4 | TRBV28 | CASKSPRDSENIQYF | TGTGCCAGCAAATCCCCCCGGGACAGCGAAAACATTCAGTACTTC
TRBD2 | . | TRBJ2-7 | TRBV6-2/TRBV6-3 | CASSLSGGLSYEQYF | TGTGCCAGCAGCCTAAGCGGGGGGCTCTCCTACGAGCAGTACTTC
. | . | TRBJ1-4 | TRBV19 | CASISGGDGKLFF | TGTGCCAGTATCTCGGGAGGGGATGGGAAACTGTTTTTT
. | . | TRBJ1-4 | TRBV2 | CASSYLATNEKLFF | TGTGCCAGCAGTTATCTTGCAACTAATGAAAAACTGTTTTTT
. | once | TRBJ2-7 | TRBV7-9 | CASSLATGSLSYEQYF | TGTGCCAGCAGCTTGGCAACCGGCAGCCTCTCCTACGAGCAGTACTTC
. | . | TRBJ2-7 | TRBV4-2 | CASSQVSRDQGEQYF | TGTGCCAGCAGCCAAGTCTCCCGCGACCAAGGCGAGCAGTACTTC
. | once | TRBJ1-4 | TRBV6-5 | CASRSREGNEKLFF | TGTGCCAGCAGGAGTCGGGAGGGGAATGAAAAACTGTTTTTT
. | . | TRBJ2-7 | TRBV6-1 | CASSEGGRSSYEQYF | TGTGCCAGCAGTGAAGGGGGCAGGAGCTCCTACGAGCAGTACTTC
TRBD2 | . | TRBJ2-1 | TRBV7-6 | CASSSKRGGEQFF | TGTGCCAGCAGCTCCAAGCGGGGCGGTGAGCAGTTCTTC
TRBD1 | . | TRBJ1-1 | TRBV7-3 | CASSPRQGANTEAFF | TGTGCCAGCAGCCCAAGACAGGGGGCGAACACTGAAGCTTTCTTT
. | . | TRBJ1-2 | TRBV6-5 | CASSYREMGYGYTF | TGTGCCAGCAGTTACAGGGAAATGGGCTATGGCTACACCTTC
. | . | TRBJ2-6 | TRBV5-8 | CASSLGVYFSGANVLTF | TGTGCCAGCAGCTTGGGGGTCTACTTCTCTGGGGCCAACGTCCTGACTTTC
TRBD1 | once | TRBJ1-2 | TRBV9 | CASSVAAGGWGGYTF | TGTGCCAGCAGCGTAGCCGCAGGGGGCTGGGGAGGCTACACCTTC
TRBD1 | . | TRBJ2-1 | TRBV27 | CASSEGAGYNEQFF | TGTGCCAGCAGTGAGGGGGCGGGCTACAATGAGCAGTTCTTC
. | . | TRBJ1-3 | TRBV3-1/TRBV3-2 | CASSLTGDSGNTIYF | TGTGCCAGCAGCCTAACAGGAGACTCTGGAAACACCATATATTTT
. | . | TRBJ1-6 | TRBV9 | CASSVGQDLSPLHF | TGTGCCAGCAGCGTAGGACAGGATCTTTCACCCCTCCACTTT
. | . | TRBJ2-3 | TRBV5-4 | CASSPPGGRSTDTQYF | TGTGCCAGCAGCCCACCGGGGGGCCGAAGCACAGATACGCAGTATTTT
. | . | TRBJ1-1 | TRBV12-3/TRBV12-4 | CASSWTGNTEAFF | TGTGCCAGCTCTTGGACCGGGAACACTGAAGCTTTCTTT
. | . | TRBJ1-4 | TRBV19 | CASSIGGVDEKLFF | TGTGCCAGTAGTATTGGAGGGGTGGATGAAAAACTGTTTTTT
. | . | TRBJ1-5 | TRBV5-5 | CASSKLRGEWDQPQHF | TGTGCCAGCAGCAAACTTCGGGGAGAGTGGGATCAGCCCCAGCATTTT
. | . | TRBJ1-1 | TRBV3-1/TRBV3-2 | CASSPRRPTGNTEAFF | TGTGCCAGCAGCCCCCGAAGACCGACAGGGAACACTGAAGCTTTCTTT
. | . | TRBJ1-1 | TRBV27 | CASRAAGAEAFF | TGTGCCAGCAGAGCGGCGGGGGCTGAAGCTTTCTTT
. | . | TRBJ1-1 | TRBV25-1 | CASNLQGNTEAFF | TGTGCCAGCAATTTACAGGGTAACACTGAAGCTTTCTTT
TRBD1 | few | TRBJ1-1 | TRBV7-8 | CASSTPNRGSGNTEAFF | TGTGCCAGCAGCACTCCAAACAGGGGGTCTGGGAACACTGAAGCTTTCTTT
. | . | TRBJ1-6 | TRBV7-6 | CASSLAQGNSPLHF | TGTGCCAGCAGCTTAGCGCAGGGGAATTCACCCCTCCACTTT